The 7 T cell receptor beta chains below were found in one sample sequenced in a study of early T cells in non-severe SARS-CoV-2 infection. One entry per CDR3 protein results from TCRdb running MiXCR on the 5' RACE reads. The sample yields under 80,000 distinct CDR3 sequences, roughly 11% seen once. Sequencing was performed on whole blood. All receptors derive from an adult who was a healthcare worker with PCR-confirmed SARS-CoV-2 infection or an uninfected control (not recorded which).

This clonotype was picked up a small number of times. This sequence joins TRBV11-2 and TRBJ2-1; TRBD2 agrees at 7 bases. This CDR3 comprises 13 residues. Germline values: CDR1 SGHAT, CDR2 FQNNGV. V trimming: 0 bases; J trimming: 15 bases; junction bases outside the gene matches: 8. CDR3 DNA sequence: TGTGCCAGCAGCTTAGAATACGGACTAGGGTTGTTCTTC. Translated: CASSLEYGLGLFF.

The chain employs TRBV7-9 and TRBJ1-6; no reliable D call. CDR3 length equals 13 residues. Trimming left V 5 bases short and J 7 bases short, with 9 bases between. Germline CDR1 reads SEHNR; CDR2 reads FQNEAQ (reference sequence). CDR3 region: CASSARTNSPLHF. For the CDR3, the DNA is TGTGCCAGCAGCGCAAGGACGAATTCACCCCTCCACTTT.

The sample holds a few counts of this clonotype. The chain combines TRBV19 with TRBJ2-7; D may match TRBD1 or TRBD2 (5 bases each). CDR1 and CDR2 from the germline V gene are LNHDA and SQIVND (reference sequence). Deletions cut 5 bases from V and 2 bases from J, with 10 bases between. The length of the CDR3 is 13 residues. The CDR3 coding sequence is TGTGCCAGTAGTCAGGGAGCAACCTACGAGCAGTACTTC. This codes for CASSQGATYEQYF.

This clonotype was seen at least ten times. This chain connects TRBV10-2 to TRBJ2-1; D uncertain. Trimming took 3 bases from V and 5 from J, leaving 2 bases between them. The CDR3 spans 11 residues. The V gene's germline CDR1 is WSHSY and CDR2 SAAADI. CDR3 residues: CASSDNNEQFF. The CDR3 nucleotides are TGCGCCAGCAGTGACAACAATGAGCAGTTCTTC.

This clonotype came up a few times. The genes are TRBV5-1 and TRBJ2-7; TRBD2 matches at 11 bases. J gave up 7 bases and V 4 bases, and 7 bases lay outside the gene matches. Germline CDR1 reads SGHRS; CDR2 reads YFSETQ. The CDR3 has 14 amino acids. The CDR3: CASSIGTSGGEQYF. DNA of the CDR3: TGCGCCAGCAGCATAGGGACTAGCGGCGGGGAGCAGTACTTC.

This clonotype was detected ten times or more. The chain joins TRBV7-2 to TRBJ1-2; perhaps TRBD1 as D (6 bases). The germline V gene encodes CDR1 SGHTA and CDR2 FQGNSA. The CDR3 covers 15 residues. V shed 0 bases and J shed 4 bases, with 12 bases lying between them. CDR3 nucleotide sequence: TGTGCCAGCAGCTTAGCTCCGGGGGCAGGCTATGGCTACACCTTC. This sequence encodes CASSLAPGAGYGYTF.

For this clonotype: One junction end does not reproduce the germline sequence, and a read error may be involved. The chain joins TRBV10-3 to TRBJ1-1; D is unresolved. Germline CDR1 reads ENHRY; CDR2 reads SYGVKD. This CDR3 is built from 13 residues. CDR3 nucleotide sequence: TGTGCCATCTGTGAGTCGGTGGATTTAGAAGCTTTCTTT. It encodes CAICESVDLEAFF.